These 28 T cell receptor beta chains share one sample of origin, sequenced in a study of T cells in Graves' hyperthyroidism and ophthalmopathy. Authors of the study amplified TCR beta CDR3 regions from RNA transcripts. During a first-round RT-PCR of the TCR CDR3, the HTBI primer set was used. TCRdb fed the multiplex PCR reads into MiXCR, producing one record per CDR3 protein. The sample lists about 500,000 distinct CDR3 sequences, roughly a sixth occurring once. Sequencing input: blood. These receptors were taken from a woman between 25 and 40 years old with Graves' ophthalmopathy.

The chain carries TRBV11-2 and TRBJ2-5; 7 nucleotides match TRBD1. Germline CDR1 is SGHAT and CDR2 is FQNNGV. V lost 5 bases and J lost 5; bases outside the gene matches: 8. The CDR3 totals 14 residues. The CDR3 spells CASSIRGKVETQYF. As DNA, the CDR3 is TGTGCCAGCAGCATCAGGGGGAAGGTGGAGACCCAGTACTTC.

To note about this clonotype: At one boundary the junction diverges from the germline segment, which might be a read error. The J gene is TRBJ1-1, the V gene TRBV5-1, with D tentatively TRBD1 (5 bases). CDR3 size: 16 residues. Germline V CDR1 and CDR2: SGHRS, YFSETQ. As DNA, the CDR3 is TGTGCCAGCAGCGGTATGGGGCTGGGTATGAACACTGAAGCTTTCTTT. This translates into CASSGMGLGMNTEAFF. The whole variable domain, remainder taken from reference TRBV5-1 and TRBJ1-1, is KAGVTQTPRYLIKTRGQQVTLSCSPISGHRSVSWYQQTPGQGLQFLFEYFSETQRNKGNFPGRFSGRQFSNSRSEMNVSTLELGDSALYLCASSGMGLGMNTEAFFGQGTRLTVV.

This clonotype was detected many times. The chain has TRBV20-1 and TRBJ2-3, with no clear D. Trimming left V 1 base short and J 2 bases short, with 4 bases between. Germline CDR1 DFQATT, CDR2 SNEGSKA (reference sequence). The CDR3 length is 12 residues. CDR3 in DNA: TGCAGTGCTAGAGCCAACACAGATACGCAGTATTTT. Translated: CSARANTDTQYF.

The table lists this clonotype with many counts. The chain has TRBV3-1 and TRBJ2-4; the match to TRBD1 covers 11 bases. The CDR3 contains 14 residues. In germline, CDR1 is LGHDT, CDR2 YNNKEL (reference sequence). J was trimmed by 7 bases and V by 4 bases; bases with no gene match: 3. DNA of the CDR3: TGTGCCAGCAGCCCGAGGACAGGGGGCAACATTCAGTACTTC. Its protein is CASSPRTGGNIQYF. Based on the CDR3 plus reference TRBV3-1 and TRBJ2-4, the full variable domain is DTAVSQTPKYLVTQMGNDKSIKCEQNLGHDTMYWYKQDSKKFLKIMFSYNNKELIINETVPNRFSPKSPDKAHLNLHINSLELGDSAVYFCASSPRTGGNIQYFGAGTRLSVL.

This clonotype was seen many times. The chain recombines TRBV7-2 with TRBJ1-1; a possible D gene is TRBD1 (5 bases). Looked up from germline, CDR1 is SGHTA and CDR2 is FQGNSA. The CDR3 is 14 residues long. V lost 1 base to trimming and J lost 4 bases, with 10 bases between them. In nucleotides, the CDR3 is TGTGCCAGCAGCTTAGTCGCAGGGCCCACTGAAGCTTTCTTT. Protein sequence: CASSLVAGPTEAFF.

This clonotype was recorded a few times. The chain combines TRBV27 with TRBJ1-1, with 12 bases lining up with TRBD1. CDR3 size: 15 residues. Germline V lookup: CDR1 MNHEY, CDR2 SMNVEV (reference sequence). Trimming cost V 5 bases and J 5 bases; bases outside gene matches: 6. CDR3 residues: CASSGGQGAPTEAFF. Here the CDR3 DNA reads TGTGCCAGCAGTGGGGGACAGGGGGCCCCAACTGAAGCTTTCTTT.

The V and J genes are TRBV24-1 and TRBJ2-1; D is possibly TRBD2 (7 bases). Germline V CDR1 and CDR2: KGHDR, SFDVKD. The CDR3 contains 15 residues. V lost 10 bases and J 5 bases, leaving 20 bases between the germline ends. The CDR3 bases are TGTGCCACAGGGGGGGCGAATGAACTAGACAATGAGCAGTTCTTC. Residues: CATGGANELDNEQFF.

This clonotype was seen ten or more times. The genes are TRBV11-2 and TRBJ2-2; D is undetermined. V was cut by 5 bases and J by 5 bases, with 12 bases left in between. Germline lookup yields CDR1 SGHAT and CDR2 FQNNGV. This CDR3 spans 14 amino acids. CDR3 protein: CASSPGRSTGELFF. CDR3 sequence (DNA): TGTGCCAGCAGCCCTGGCAGGTCAACCGGGGAGCTGTTTTTT.

The V call is TRBV19, the J call TRBJ2-6; a weak D match, TRBD2 (6 bases). CDR1 and CDR2 from the germline V gene are LNHDA and SQIVND (reference sequence). Trimming removed 5 bases at V and 1 base at J, with 9 bases between. The CDR3 sequence is 15 residues long. The chain's CDR3 is CASSAAGSGANVLTF. In nucleotides, the CDR3 is TGTGCCAGTAGTGCCGCGGGGTCTGGGGCCAACGTCCTGACTTTC.

Many counts were recorded for this clonotype. The chain has TRBV30 and TRBJ1-4, with D perhaps TRBD1 (6 bases). CDR1 GTSNPN and CDR2 SVGIG come from the germline V gene (reference sequence). Trimming took off 0 bases at V and 7 bases at J, with 12 bases between the two ends. The CDR3 loop spans 14 amino acids. CDR3: CAWSVDSLIEKLFF. CDR3 coding DNA: TGTGCCTGGAGTGTGGACAGCCTAATTGAAAAACTGTTTTTT.

The table lists this clonotype with many counts. The chain carries TRBV27 and TRBJ2-1; a possible D gene is TRBD1 (5 bases). CDR1 is MNHEY, CDR2 SMNVEV, per germline (reference sequence). This CDR3 is 19 amino acids long. V dropped 5 bases and J dropped 0 bases, with 23 bases sitting between them. The CDR3 DNA follows: TGTGCCAGCAGTCCCCTCGCCGGAACAGGTGCTAGCTCCTACAATGAGCAGTTCTTC. It yields the protein CASSPLAGTGASSYNEQFF.

Remarks on this clonotype: At one boundary the junction diverges from the germline segment, which might be a read error. This sequence joins TRBV19 and TRBJ1-1; D gene uncertain. From germline, CDR1 is LNHDA and CDR2 SQIVND (reference sequence). The CDR3 has 12 residues. The CDR3 bases are TGTGTCAGTAGCATAGCCAACACTGAAGCTTTCTTT. It specifies CVSSIANTEAFF.

The sample holds many counts of this clonotype. The chain carries TRBV5-8 and TRBJ1-1; no definite D call. The ends were cut back, 0 bases at V and 2 bases at J, with 11 bases in the middle. CDR3 length equals 15 residues. Germline CDR1 SGHTS, CDR2 YDEGEE. CDR3 coding DNA: TGTGCCAGCAGCTTGGGGGGATATAGTAACACTGAAGCTTTCTTT. Its translation is CASSLGGYSNTEAFF. The full variable domain, completed using reference TRBV5-8 and TRBJ1-1, is EAGVTQSPTHLIKTRGQQATLRCSPISGHTSVYWYQQALGLGLQFLLWYDEGEERNRGNFPPRFSGRQFPNYSSELNVNALELEDSALYLCASSLGGYSNTEAFFGQGTRLTVV.

The chain recombines TRBV19 with TRBJ1-2; TRBD1 agrees at 11 bases. The germline CDR1 and CDR2 sequences are LNHDA and SQIVND (reference sequence). Trimming took 5 bases from V and 4 from J; bases not matched to a gene: 9. CDR3 length: 16 amino acids. The CDR3 DNA follows: TGTGCCAGTAGTCCCCGGACAGGGGGCTTAATCTATGGCTACACCTTC. It is translated as CASSPRTGGLIYGYTF. The complete variable domain, with remaining parts taken from reference TRBV19 and TRBJ1-2, reads DGGITQSPKYLFRKEGQNVTLSCEQNLNHDAMYWYRQDPGQGLRLIYYSQIVNDFQKGDIAEGYSVSREKKESFPLTVTSAQKNPTAFYLCASSPRTGGLIYGYTFGSGTRLTVV.

This clonotype has ten or more counts. The CDR3 DNA reads as TGCGCCAGCAGCTTGAGGGGGGGGCCCTACGAGCAGTACTTC. It codes for CASSLRGGPYEQYF. The V and J genes are TRBV5-1 and TRBJ2-7; TRBD2 is a possible D gene (7 bases). V was cut by 1 base and J by 2 bases, with 10 bases left in between. The CDR3 covers 14 residues. Germline-derived CDR1 and CDR2 are SGHRS and YFSETQ.

This chain links TRBV30 with TRBJ2-7, with a tentative D call TRBD1 (6 bases). Germline CDR1 is GTSNPN and CDR2 is SVGIG (reference sequence). The length of the CDR3 is 14 residues. The V end was cut by 4 bases, the J end by 2 bases, with 15 bases between. The CDR3 DNA sequence: TGTGCCTGGAAGAAACAGGGAACCCCCTACGAGCAGTACTTC. The encoded protein is CAWKKQGTPYEQYF.

The rearrangement links TRBV30 to TRBJ2-3; D unresolved. This CDR3 spans 13 amino acids. V was shortened by 0 bases and J by 6 bases, with 10 bases between the two germline ends. Germline CDR1 and CDR2: GTSNPN and SVGIG (reference sequence). CDR3: CAWSVGIKDTQYF. The CDR3 DNA sequence: TGTGCCTGGAGTGTTGGCATCAAGGATACGCAGTATTTT.

V and J are TRBV6-1 and TRBJ1-6, with D possibly being TRBD1 (5 bases). The CDR3 spans 14 residues. Between the trimmed V and J ends, which lost 10 bases and 7 bases, there was a span of 17 bases. Germline assignment: CDR1 MNHNS and CDR2 SASEGT. CDR3 nucleotide sequence: TGTGCCACCGGTGCGGGTTGGGGGAATTCACCCCTCCACTTT. Its translation is CATGAGWGNSPLHF.

The table lists this clonotype with many counts. The V call is TRBV18, the J call TRBJ1-1; D call uncertain. The CDR3 covers 14 residues. Germline V gene data show CDR1 as KGHSH and CDR2 as LQKENI. V lost 5 bases and J lost 0, with 10 bases in between. This chain's CDR3 is CASSTGRMNTEAFF. The CDR3 bases are TGTGCCAGCTCAACTGGACGGATGAACACTGAAGCTTTCTTT.

The chain joins TRBV20-1 to TRBJ2-7; 8 bases map to TRBD2. CDR3 length: 14 amino acids. Trimming took 5 bases from V and 5 from J; bases not matched to a gene: 11. Per the germline V gene, CDR1 is DFQATT and CDR2 is SNEGSKA (reference sequence). The CDR3 sequence: CSASREAVRDEQYF. The CDR3 DNA reads as TGCAGTGCTTCGCGGGAGGCCGTTCGCGACGAGCAGTACTTC.

V gene TRBV3-1 combines with J gene TRBJ2-5; 13 bases align to TRBD2. The CDR3 is 18 residues long. Germline CDR1 reads LGHDT; CDR2 reads YNNKEL (reference sequence). J lost 1 base, V lost 1 base, and 6 bases had no gene match. CDR3 sequence: CASSQGGLAGVSQETQYF. Here the CDR3 DNA reads TGTGCCAGCAGCCAAGGCGGACTAGCGGGAGTATCCCAAGAGACCCAGTACTTC.

The CDR3, as DNA: TGTGCCAGCAGTAAACAGGGTTGGCTAGTAGTCACAGATACGCAGTATTTT. Protein product: CASSKQGWLVVTDTQYF. The V and J genes are TRBV12-3 or TRBV12-4 and TRBJ2-3; TRBD1 is a possible D gene (6 bases). The CDR3 covers 17 residues. Trimming shortened V by 5 bases and J by 2 bases, and 20 bases separated the two germline ends.

The rearrangement uses TRBV27 and TRBJ2-7; 8 nucleotides align to TRBD1. The V gene end was trimmed by 2 bases and the J gene end by 6 bases; junction bases not matched to a gene: 9. Germline V gene lookup returns CDR1 MNHEY and CDR2 SMNVEV (reference sequence). This CDR3 is 15 amino acids long. The CDR3 spells CASSLPGTGMREQYF. The CDR3 DNA follows: TGTGCCAGCAGTTTACCAGGGACAGGAATGCGCGAGCAGTACTTC.

This clonotype was recorded at least ten times. V is TRBV30 and J is TRBJ1-4; D uncertain. From germline, CDR1 is GTSNPN and CDR2 SVGIG (reference sequence). This CDR3 is 17 amino acids long. Deletions cut 3 bases from V and 0 bases from J, with 17 bases between. CDR3 protein: CAWRGGLTEATNEKLFF. DNA of the CDR3: TGTGCCTGGAGAGGAGGTCTCACAGAAGCAACTAATGAAAAACTGTTTTTT.

This clonotype was seen at least ten times. The chain employs TRBV28 and TRBJ1-2; TRBD1 matches at 9 bases. The V gene's germline CDR1 is MDHEN and CDR2 SYDVKM. The length of the CDR3 is 12 residues. V was pared by 6 bases and J by 7 bases, with 3 bases of the junction left unmatched. This CDR3 is CASSPGQGGYTF. CDR3 nucleotides: TGTGCCAGCAGCCCGGGACAGGGTGGCTACACCTTC.

This clonotype was observed at least ten times. The chain combines TRBV28 with TRBJ2-1; tentatively, D is TRBD2 (6 bases). V was shortened by 2 bases and J by 9 bases, with 11 bases between the two germline ends. CDR3 length equals 13 residues. In germline, CDR1 is MDHEN, CDR2 SYDVKM. CDR3 residues: CASSLGGLGEQFF. The CDR3 DNA reads TGTGCCAGCAGTTTAGGAGGGTTGGGTGAGCAGTTCTTC.

This clonotype was found many times. For the CDR3, the DNA is TGTGCCTGGAGTGCGACACCCACAGATACGCAGTATTTT. Its protein is CAWSATPTDTQYF. This chain links TRBV30 with TRBJ2-3, with D uncertain. The length of the CDR3 is 13 residues. CDR1 and CDR2 (germline): GTSNPN, SVGIG (reference sequence). V lost 1 base, J lost 2 bases, and 7 bases lay in between.

This clonotype turned up a few times. The rearrangement uses TRBV27 and TRBJ2-4; a weak D match, TRBD1 (5 bases). Deletions cut 6 bases from V and 0 bases from J, with 12 bases between. Germline V gives CDR1 MNHEY, CDR2 SMNVEV (reference sequence). The length of the CDR3 is 15 residues. The CDR3 region is CASSPDSLAKNIQYF. Written as DNA, the CDR3 is TGTGCCAGCAGCCCAGACAGCCTAGCCAAAAACATTCAGTACTTC.